This record looks at one T cell receptor beta chain sequence and its context. In this sample, this clonotype turned up many times. Its antigen is still unknown. No quality values exist for individual bases; no much larger clone is one base distant. Stable Graves' hyperthyroidism was defined as the absence of progression to ophthalmopathy over 18 months of follow-up. Hyperthyroidism patients were newly diagnosed, had a disease duration of under 2 months, and were aged 18 to 65 years. Exclusion was applied to patients with uncontrolled infections, other autoimmune diseases, pregnancy or lactation. Diagnoses relied on clinical symptoms, serum thyroxine and TRAb, thyroid ultrasound and orbital computed tomography. PBMCs were separated from roughly 10 ml of fresh peripheral blood using Ficoll-Paque density gradient centrifugation. Trizol reagent was used to extract total RNA, and RNA quality was then checked on an Agilent 2100 Bioanalyzer.

The data stem from a study of T cells in Graves' hyperthyroidism and ophthalmopathy (dated by TCRdb to between 2018 and 2021). Concerning the study at large: Peripheral blood samples were taken at the time of initial diagnosis, prior to any treatment. The paper describes TCR Vbeta CDR3 sequencing of some 130 peripheral blood samples, made up of 40 to 45 ophthalmopathy patients, more than 70 hyperthyroidism patients and 17 progressor patients. Following sampling, methimazole starting at 30 mg daily was given to hyperthyroidism patients, and high-dose intravenous methylprednisolone was given to ophthalmopathy patients. The 85 to 100 discovery patients were divided at random into training and test sets in a 7:3 ratio. To identify distinguishing TCR V-J signatures, a discovery cohort of 100 or so patients was used, comprising 40 to 45 with Graves' ophthalmopathy and around 60 with stable Graves' hyperthyroidism. The study also compared thyroid tissue and blood T-cell repertoires from five or six Graves' hyperthyroidism patients. Prospective prediction of ophthalmopathy was tested in an independent validation cohort of 18 to 20 hyperthyroidism patients and roughly 16 patients who later progressed to ophthalmopathy. Study-level results and caveats: A 13 V-J signature model separated ophthalmopathy from stable hyperthyroidism, with roughly 88% sensitivity and 81.08% specificity in cross-validation and 80%/75% in testing. Most expanded thyroid clonotypes (frequency above 0.001) were also detected in blood, suggesting blood repertoires may reflect thyroid immune responses. In validation, the model predicted progression to ophthalmopathy a median of around 6.5 months before onset, with 70% to 71% sensitivity and 72.22% specificity. Sample size was not statistically predetermined, and blinding of investigators to group allocation was not performed.

The TCR beta CDR3 regions were amplified from the RNA transcripts. A first-round RT-PCR of the TCR CDR3 used the HTBI primer set with the Qiagen OneStep RT-PCR kit. The libraries were constructed in a second round of multiplex PCR and then size-selected and purified. The libraries were sequenced on an Illumina HiSeq2000 using paired-end 100 bp reads. Per the authors' processing: Raw data were processed with SOAPnuke, discarding reads with adapters, uncalled bases, mean Phred below 15, or no exact constant-primer or identifier match. COPE v1.2.5 was used to merge the high-quality paired reads, and each unique nucleotide sequence was defined as a clonotype. Clonotypes were aligned to IMGT TRBV, TRBD and TRBJ reference segments using MiTCR v1.1. Analysis was restricted to V-J combinations with a frequency above 0.0001, which covered just over 98% of repertoires. The TCS score was defined as the ratio of F50 (clonal expansion) to E x V (chaos), calculated using BLOSUM62-based TCRdist between CDR3 peptides within each V-J. Welch's t-statistics and random forest reduced 500 to 550 V-J features to about 12, which were used in a naive Bayes classifier (R e1071). TCRdb ran its own pipeline on the public reads, namely fastp trimming at Q25 and MiXCR clone calling, and kept in-frame beta chains. Identical CDR3 proteins give one entry, which carries the most common genes and DNA. TCRdb's processing, not the authors' own work, is the source of the V and J calls. Across this sample there are 550,000 to 650,000 distinct CDR3 sequences, with 14% seen only once. The ten most abundant clones make up about 14% of the sample.

Trimming leaves V shorter by 6 bases and J shorter by 1 base, with the junction holding 5 bases beyond the gene matches. CDR1 MNHNS and CDR2 SASEGT are derived from the germline V gene. The cysteine opens and the phenylalanine closes a CDR3 of 14 amino acids. Only the CDR3 DNA is retained, 42 bases long and in frame from the first base. Recombination connected TRBV6-1 to TRBJ1-1; TRBD1 matches 7 bases in the middle. The source of this sequence is a middle-aged woman with Graves' hyperthyroidism. The sample comprised blood. The CDR3: CASRQGQTNTEAFF. DNA sequence: TGTGCCAGCAGACAGGGACAGACGAACACTGAAGCTTTCTTT.